This TCR beta chain came from a study of early T cells in non-severe SARS-CoV-2 infection (dated by TCRdb to 2020 to 2023). At the level of the whole study: Because TCR sequencing was done on bulk RNA from unsorted whole blood, the alpha and beta chains could not be paired. Broad study findings and their caveats: VDJdb matching was skewed toward anti-spike CD8 responses and likely underestimated virus-specific expansions by missing private and CD4 specificities.

The germline ends are 13 bases apart after V is trimmed by 3 bases and J by 2 bases. The germline V gene (reference sequence) specifies SGHNT as CDR1 and YYREEE as CDR2. The CDR3 has 15 amino acids, counting the end cysteine and phenylalanine. The DNA shown is the 45-base CDR3, in frame from base 1. This clonotype was seen ten or more times. It lacks a known antigen. The sample holds no much larger clone one base away, and base qualities are not on file. The study was a case-control design nested within a healthcare worker cohort in London, UK, with weekly nasopharyngeal swab PCR tests and blood sampling. Healthcare workers were recruited during the week of the UK lockdown, between 23 and 31 March 2020, and followed weekly for up to 16 weeks. Library creation used 5' RACE. This sample was sequenced with a NextSeq 500. Unique molecular identifiers were attached to individual cDNA molecules in the TCR library protocol so that sequencing error and PCR bias could be corrected. Sequencing covered both TCR alpha and beta chains, and within each sample the abundances of alpha and beta sequences were tightly co-correlated. The study's processing was this. Decombinator V4 was used to perform V gene, J gene and CDR3 annotation of TCR sequences. TCRs were defined as expanded if a significant change between any two time points was detected under a Poisson model with p below 0.0001. Abundances of TCRs were expressed as counts per million after normalisation to the total number of TCRs sequenced in each sample. TRAV1-2 paired with TRAJ12, TRAJ20 or TRAJ33 defined MAIT TCRs, while TRAV10 paired with TRAJ18 defined iNKT TCRs. A search of VDJdb, accessed on 1 November 2021, was run for TCRs annotated to CMV, EBV and SARS-CoV-2, with TCRs annotated for multiple antigens excluded. TCRdb applied fastp at Q25 and MiXCR to the public reads, then kept only in-frame beta chains. Every entry covers one CDR3 protein and lists the most common genes and DNA from its rows. These V and J calls are TCRdb output, not the study's own analysis. The sample table records 30,000 to 40,000 distinct CDR3 sequences; about 4.5% of these occur just once. The ten largest clones add up to roughly 17% of the sample.

The V and J segments used are TRBV5-4 and TRBJ2-3, with no confident D gene call. Source material: whole blood. This receptor was taken from an adult who was a healthcare worker with PCR-confirmed SARS-CoV-2 infection or an uninfected control (not recorded which). The CDR3 has the sequence CASSSWKQLTDTQYF. The bases read TGTGCCAGCAGCTCTTGGAAGCAGCTCACAGATACGCAGTATTTT.